This TCR beta chain was found in a study of graft-versus-host responses after intestinal transplantation. Study-level findings and limits: Peak circulating GvH clone levels were associated with early post-transplant HvG declines.

Profiled with immunoSEQ multiplex PCR; TCRdb holds only in-frame clones, not every one. Here the sample spans approximately 71,000 clones, around 92% being singletons. Points on this clone: No antigen is known for it.

Losses at the gene ends were 3 bases for V and 2 bases for J; bases not matched to a gene: 3. Germline-derived CDR1 and CDR2 are SNHLY and FYNNEI. This CDR3 is built from 15 residues. The V and J genes are TRBV2 and TRBJ2-7; 11 positions match TRBD1. Specimen: unstimulated CD8+ T cells sorted from spleen or lymph node cells, collected before intestinal transplant. The receptor's source is a human donor who received an intestinal transplant. CDR3 in amino acids: CASSEWGQGAYEQYF. The CDR3 DNA reads TGTGCCAGCAGTGAGTGGGGACAGGGGGCCTACGAGCAGTACTTC.